The 29 T cell receptor beta chains below all came from one sample that was sequenced in a study of radiation and T cells in renal cell carcinoma (dated by TCRdb to about 2020). The time point label for this specimen denotes: tumor resected at nephrectomy. The sample's treatment or condition, from its label and the paper: 15 Gy SBRT to primary tumor, nephrectomy 4 weeks later. Preparation of the library involved the immunoSEQ multiplex PCR assay. TCRdb took over this immuneACCESS table, retaining in-frame rearrangements with V and J assigned. Such tables are incomplete; in checked studies, under half of the missing clones stem from an unresolved V gene, and the remainder is unexplained. The sample table lists roughly 14,000 clones, about 64% of them with a count of one. Jointly, the top ten make up 25% to 30% of the sample. The input for sequencing was tumor tissue, taken from a patient whose treatment included radiotherapy and nephrectomy. The source is an older woman with renal cell carcinoma.

The chain links TRBV9 to TRBJ2-3; maybe TRBD2 (7 bases). The CDR3 contains 15 residues. The germline gives CDR1 SGDLS, CDR2 YYNGEE. Trimming removed 4 bases at V and 5 bases at J, with 17 bases between. DNA of the CDR3: TGTGCCAGCAGCTTCCAGGGGAGGGCACAAGATACGCAGTATTTT. This gives the protein CASSFQGRAQDTQYF.

Only a few counts were recorded for this clone. The CDR3 loop is CASSQDRATGLSEQYF. CDR3 coding DNA: TGCGCCAGCAGCCAAGATCGGGCGACAGGGCTCTCCGAGCAGTACTTC. This chain connects TRBV4-3 to TRBJ2-7; 7 positions match TRBD1. With 0 bases clipped from V and 6 bases from J, the junction kept 11 bases outside the gene matches. The CDR3 extends over 16 amino acids. Germline loops: CDR1 LGHNA, CDR2 YSLEER.

The J gene is TRBJ2-1, the V gene TRBV6-6; D is unresolved. V gave up 2 bases and J gave up 8 bases, with 16 bases separating them. The CDR3 contains 15 residues. The germline V gene encodes CDR1 MNHNY and CDR2 SVGAGI (reference sequence). CDR3 coding DNA: TGTGCCAGCAGTTACAGGGTACAAGCGAAGGATGAGCAGTTCTTC. This sequence encodes CASSYRVQAKDEQFF.

Only a few counts were recorded for this clone. The rearrangement links TRBV5-4 to TRBJ2-5; 13 bases map to TRBD2. The length of the CDR3 is 16 residues. J lost 5 bases, V lost 4 bases, and 8 bases had no gene match. From germline, CDR1 is SGHNT and CDR2 YYREEE (reference sequence). The CDR3 sequence: CASSVELAGGRETQYF. DNA for the CDR3: TGTGCCAGCAGCGTCGAACTAGCGGGGGGGCGGGAGACCCAGTACTTC.

The chain combines TRBV10-3 with TRBJ2-3, with 9 bases lining up with TRBD1. The CDR3 is 14 amino acids. With V trimmed by 3 bases and J by 4 bases, 2 bases remained unmatched. Germline V CDR1 and CDR2: ENHRY, SYGVKD. The CDR3 reads CAISEGTGSDTQYF. In DNA, the CDR3 is TGTGCCATCAGTGAAGGGACAGGGTCAGATACGCAGTATTTT.

The rearrangement links TRBV5-1 to TRBJ1-1; a weak D match, TRBD1 (6 bases). The CDR3 length is 13 residues. V lost 4 bases to trimming and J lost 3 bases, with 10 bases between them. The germline CDR1 and CDR2 sequences are SGHRS and YFSETQ. Here the CDR3 DNA reads TGCGCCAGCAGCACAGGGTGGGACACTGAAGCTTTCTTT. This translates into CASSTGWDTEAFF.

The J gene is TRBJ1-5, the V gene TRBV7-2; D perhaps matches TRBD1 (5 bases). Germline V gives CDR1 SGHTA, CDR2 FQGNSA. Trimming took off 1 base at V and 6 bases at J, with 10 bases between the two ends. The CDR3 is made up of 14 amino acids. CDR3 loop: CASSLDGGGQPQHF. CDR3 bases: TGTGCCAGCAGCTTAGATGGGGGGGGTCAGCCCCAGCATTTT. The full variable domain, rest sourced from reference TRBV7-2 and TRBJ1-5, is GAGVSQSPSNKVTEKGKDVELRCDPISGHTALYWYRQSLGQGLEFLIYFQGNSAPDKSGLPSDRFSAERTGGSVSTLTIQRTQQEDSAVYLCASSLDGGGQPQHFGDGTRLSIL.

Sample share makes this clone medium-sized. The V gene is TRBV4-1, the J gene TRBJ1-2; D may be TRBD1 (5 bases). The CDR3 contains 13 residues. Per the germline V gene, CDR1 is MGHRA and CDR2 is YSYEKL. The germline V and J ends were trimmed by 2 bases and 4 bases, with 8 bases remaining between them. CDR3 nucleotides: TGCGCCAGCAGCCAACTGGGGCTCTATGGCTACACCTTC. It is translated as CASSQLGLYGYTF.

This chain links TRBV30 with TRBJ2-3; no reliable D call. Germline V gives CDR1 GTSNPN, CDR2 SVGIG (reference sequence). The CDR3 contains 15 residues. With 0 bases removed from V and 0 bases from J, the gap between germline ends came to 10 bases. CDR3 sequence reads: CAWSVRRTSTDTQYF. CDR3 coding DNA: TGTGCCTGGAGTGTACGCAGAACTAGCACAGATACGCAGTATTTT.

This clone was counted only a few times. DNA for the CDR3: TGTGCCAGTAGTCTGGACAGGGGCGGGACTGAAGCTTTCTTT. Residues: CASSLDRGGTEAFF. V gene TRBV19 combines with J gene TRBJ1-1, with 9 bases matching TRBD1. CDR1 is LNHDA, CDR2 SQIVND, per germline (reference sequence). The CDR3 has 14 residues. J gave up 5 bases and V 5 bases, and 6 bases lay outside the gene matches.

The V gene is TRBV7-2, the J gene TRBJ2-7, with D unclear. There are 12 residues in the CDR3. CDR1 is SGHTA, CDR2 FQGNSA, per germline. The germline V and J ends were trimmed by 5 bases and 4 bases, with 9 bases remaining between them. The CDR3 region is CASSTNLYEQYF. The CDR3 bases are TGTGCCAGCAGCACCAACTTATACGAGCAGTACTTC.

The rearrangement joins TRBV5-1 to TRBJ2-1, with 8 bases aligning to TRBD1. J gave up 7 bases and V 0 bases, and 6 bases lay outside the gene matches. CDR3 length equals 15 residues. Germline V CDR1 and CDR2: SGHRS, YFSETQ. In DNA form, the CDR3 reads TGCGCCAGCAGCTTGGGAGGACAGGGTAATAATGAGCAGTTCTTC. Translated, it gives CASSLGGQGNNEQFF.

The chain joins TRBV5-1 to TRBJ2-3, with 8 bases aligning to TRBD2. The CDR3 sequence is 15 residues long. The V and J ends lost 6 bases and 0 bases, in that order; junction bases with no gene match: 6. From germline, CDR1 is SGHRS and CDR2 YFSETQ. The CDR3 sequence is CASKLVAGSTDTQYF. The CDR3, as DNA: TGCGCCAGCAAACTCGTAGCGGGAAGCACAGATACGCAGTATTTT.

V is TRBV9 and J is TRBJ1-2; 7 bases are a match to TRBD1. CDR1 and CDR2 from the germline V gene are SGDLS and YYNGEE. CDR3 size: 14 residues. The V segment lost 4 bases and the J segment 4 bases; nucleotides outside the gene matches: 7. DNA of the CDR3: TGTGCCAGCAGCATCGGACAGGCCTCCTATGGCTACACCTTC. This gives the protein CASSIGQASYGYTF.

J is TRBJ1-4 and V is TRBV6-5, with a possible D match to TRBD1 (5 bases). Per the germline V gene, CDR1 is MNHEY and CDR2 is SVGAGI. The CDR3 totals 16 residues. The V gene lost 2 bases and the J gene lost 2 bases, with 12 bases spanning the gap. The CDR3: CASSYRAGGTNEKLFF. The CDR3 DNA sequence: TGTGCCAGCAGTTACAGGGCTGGGGGGACTAATGAAAAACTGTTTTTT.

This clone was observed a handful of times. V usage is TRBV11-2 and J usage is TRBJ2-3; 9 nucleotides match TRBD2. There are 19 residues in the CDR3. V lost 0 bases and J lost 2; bases outside the gene matches: 12. Germline CDR1 SGHAT, CDR2 FQNNGV. The CDR3 sequence is CASSLDGGGRAFNTDTQYF. The CDR3 region has the DNA TGTGCCAGCAGCTTAGATGGGGGCGGGAGGGCTTTCAACACAGATACGCAGTATTTT. Full variable domain (outside the CDR3, taken from reference TRBV11-2 and TRBJ2-3): EAGVAQSPRYKIIEKRQSVAFWCNPISGHATLYWYQQILGQGPKLLIQFQNNGVVDDSQLPKDRFSAERLKGVDSTLKIQPAKLEDSAVYLCASSLDGGGRAFNTDTQYFGPGTRLTVL.

V usage is TRBV19 and J usage is TRBJ2-2; D is ambiguous. The germline V and J ends were trimmed by 9 bases and 7 bases, with 9 bases remaining between them. Germline V gene lookup returns CDR1 LNHDA and CDR2 SQIVND (reference sequence). This CDR3 has 11 amino acids. CDR3 region: CASGVVGELFF. DNA for the CDR3: TGTGCCAGCGGAGTTGTCGGGGAGCTGTTTTTT.

This clone has only a few counts. The rearrangement joins TRBV6-6 to TRBJ2-7; TRBD1 matches 10 bases. Germline V gene data show CDR1 as MNHNY and CDR2 as SVGAGI (reference sequence). The V and J ends lost 6 bases and 5 bases, in that order; junction bases with no gene match: 4. This CDR3 spans 13 amino acids. This CDR3 is CASRDRGHNEQYF. CDR3 nucleotides: TGTGCCAGCAGAGACAGGGGGCACAACGAGCAGTACTTC.

The chain recombines TRBV7-6 with TRBJ2-5, with D perhaps TRBD2 (5 bases). Germline V CDR1 and CDR2: SGHVS, FNYEAQ. CDR3 length: 13 residues. Trimming removed 1 base at V and 4 bases at J, with 7 bases between. This CDR3 is CASSLGGRETQYF. CDR3 DNA sequence: TGTGCCAGCAGCTTAGGAGGGAGAGAGACCCAGTACTTC.

The chain recombines TRBV9 with TRBJ2-1; 9 nucleotides align to TRBD2. Looked up from germline, CDR1 is SGDLS and CDR2 is YYNGEE. The J segment lost 4 bases and the V segment lost 0 bases, leaving 5 bases of the junction unmatched. The CDR3 is 16 residues long. CDR3 in DNA: TGTGCCAGCAGCGTAGGTTTAGCGGGAGATTACAATGAGCAGTTCTTC. Protein: CASSVGLAGDYNEQFF.

The chain employs TRBV2 and TRBJ1-1, with D tentatively TRBD1 (6 bases). Per the germline V gene, CDR1 is SNHLY and CDR2 is FYNNEI. Trimming removed 6 bases at V and 4 bases at J, with 15 bases between. The CDR3 length is 14 residues. CDR3 nucleotides: TGTGCCAGCAGACCCAGGGGAATTGGCACTGAAGCTTTCTTT. Its translation is CASRPRGIGTEAFF.

This clone appeared once. J is TRBJ1-1 and V is TRBV11-2, with D unclear. CDR1 and CDR2 from the germline V gene are SGHAT and FQNNGV. Between the trimmed V and J ends, which lost 5 bases and 1 base, there was a span of 17 bases. This CDR3 is built from 16 residues. The CDR3 DNA reads TGTGCCAGCAGCCAAACCGAGAGAGGGTGGAACACTGAAGCTTTCTTT. Amino acid sequence: CASSQTERGWNTEAFF. The whole variable domain, remainder taken from reference TRBV11-2 and TRBJ1-1, is EAGVAQSPRYKIIEKRQSVAFWCNPISGHATLYWYQQILGQGPKLLIQFQNNGVVDDSQLPKDRFSAERLKGVDSTLKIQPAKLEDSAVYLCASSQTERGWNTEAFFGQGTRLTVV.

This clone was counted between two and nine times. The V call is TRBV21-1, the J call TRBJ2-1; the D call of TRBD1 is as the table states it, not checked on the DNA. TRBV21-1 is an annotated pseudogene. CDR3 length: 13 residues. CDR3: CASSPQGATEQFF. CDR3 nucleotide sequence: TGTGCCAGCAGCCCCCAAGGGGCCACAGAGCAGTTCTTC.

The chain is built from TRBV7-2 and TRBJ1-1; D is unclear. CDR1 is SGHTA, CDR2 FQGNSA, per germline. The CDR3 runs 12 residues. The ends were cut back, 3 bases at V and 3 bases at J, with 5 bases in the middle. The CDR3 DNA sequence: TGTGCCAGCAGCTTCGCGGACACTGAAGCTTTCTTT. Translated, it gives CASSFADTEAFF.

Of note for this clone: Relative to the germline gene, one junction end is altered; a read error may explain this. The chain joins TRBV4-1 to TRBJ2-1; 7 bases line up with TRBD2. Germline V gives CDR1 MGHRA, CDR2 YSYEKL. This CDR3 region has 14 residues. The CDR3 sequence: CASSEERGRNEQFF. As DNA, the CDR3 is TGCGCCAGCAGCGAAGAGCGGGGTCGCAATGAGCAGTTCTTC.

The chain joins TRBV29-1 to TRBJ2-2; D is possibly TRBD1 (6 bases). Germline loops: CDR1 SQVTM, CDR2 ANQGSEA. This CDR3 has 13 amino acids. Trimming stripped 7 bases from V and 10 bases from J, with 19 bases between. CDR3 bases: TGCAGCGCCTCGGGACACCGGCCCGCGGAGCTGTTTTTT. This sequence encodes CSASGHRPAELFF.

This clone has only a few counts. The gene calls are TRBV5-6 and TRBJ2-1; D gene uncertain. Germline CDR1 and CDR2: SGHDT and YYEEEE. The CDR3 contains 11 residues. Trimming took off 4 bases at V and 8 bases at J, with 7 bases between the two ends. The CDR3 region is CASSKSHEQFF. The CDR3 region has the DNA TGTGCCAGCAGCAAAAGCCATGAGCAGTTCTTC.

In this sample, this clone turned up a few times. V is TRBV27 and J is TRBJ2-7; perhaps TRBD1 as D (6 bases). Germline values: CDR1 MNHEY, CDR2 SMNVEV (reference sequence). CDR3 size: 15 residues. Trimming stripped 3 bases from V and 5 bases from J, with 17 bases between. In nucleotides, the CDR3 is TGTGCCAGCAGTTTCGATGTTACAGGGAGAGACGAGCAGTACTTC. Its protein is CASSFDVTGRDEQYF.

The chain recombines TRBV7-3 with TRBJ2-4; D may be TRBD1 (5 bases). Germline assignment: CDR1 SGHTA and CDR2 FQGTGA. V gave up 8 bases and J gave up 7 bases, with 15 bases separating them. CDR3 length: 13 amino acids. CDR3 nucleotide sequence: TGTGCCAGCGGACGGACACAAGGGAACATTCAGTACTTC. This codes for CASGRTQGNIQYF.